What follows are 25 T cell receptor beta chains derived from one specimen sequenced in a study of tissue T cells after allogeneic stem cell transplantation. The time point denotes: mouse harvest day 14 after allogeneic transplant. Tail vein injection delivered 10^7 T-cell-depleted bone marrow cells and 10^6 splenic CD5+ T cells. Assay: immunoSEQ multiplex PCR; the TCRdb copy retains only in-frame clones and omits some. The table shows 2,800 or so clones, with around 45% occurring only once. Sequencing input: lymph node tissue. The receptors were gathered from a female BALB/c mouse given C57BL/6 T cells with graft-versus-host disease after an allogeneic hematopoietic cell transplant.

In regard to this clone: Mouse germline and gene names are used. The CDR3 end is not reached by the read, which stops 1 residue before it; the germline J gene fills it in. This sequence joins TRBV4 and TRBJ2-5; 8 bases agree with TRBD1. There are 15 residues in the CDR3. The trim removed 5 bases at V and 3 bases at J, leaving 7 bases unmatched. The germline gives CDR1 LGHDT, CDR2 YNNKQL (reference sequence). The CDR3 here is CASSPSGGRQDTQYF. CDR3 DNA, as far as it was read: TGTGCCAGCAGCCCGTCAGGGGGCAGGCAAGACACCCAGTAC.

As to this clone: Mouse gene names and germline throughout. The missing CDR3 end, 1 residue past where the read stops, is filled in from the germline J gene. This chain links TRBV3 with TRBJ2-7; 12 nucleotides agree with TRBD2. CDR3 size: 16 residues. V gave up 1 base and J gave up 1 base; unmatched junction bases: 2. From germline, CDR1 is SNHLY and CDR2 FYNGKV (reference sequence). CDR3 region: CASSLEDWGGSYEQYF. Partial CDR3 DNA: TGTGCCAGCAGCTTAGAGGACTGGGGGGGGTCCTATGAACAGTAC.

A note on this clone: Any gene name here is a mouse gene name. The sequence runs out 1 residue before the end of the CDR3; the remainder is reconstructed from the germline J gene. This rearrangement joins TRBV20 to TRBJ2-3, with 10 bases lining up with TRBD2. The CDR3 runs 14 residues. J was trimmed by 4 bases and V by 2 bases; bases with no gene match: 3. CDR1 is GFQATS, CDR2 STVNSAI, per germline. CDR3 DNA, as far as it was read: TGTGGTGCTAGGCCGGGACTGGGGACAGAAACGCTGTAT. It codes for CGARPGLGTETLY. The complete CDR3 reads CGARPGLGTETLYF.

With regard to this clone: The gene names given are mouse names. From the germline J gene comes the end of the CDR3, since the read stops 1 residue before it. The chain couples TRBV3 to TRBJ2-5, with TRBD2 matching over 8 bases. V was clipped by 3 bases and J by 5 bases; unmatched bases: 1. This CDR3 has 13 residues. Germline V lookup: CDR1 SNHLY, CDR2 FYNGKV (reference sequence). The CDR3 sequence is CASSLLGGDTQYF. The sequenced part of the CDR3 DNA is TGTGCCAGCAGCTTGCTGGGGGGAGACACCCAGTAC.

Comment on this clone: The germline and genes are mouse ones. The read ends 1 residue shy of where the CDR3 ends; the end is completed using the germline J gene. The rearrangement links TRBV13-3 to TRBJ1-4; TRBD1 agrees at 10 bases. Germline trimming cut 1 base from V and 6 bases from J; bases unmatched to any gene: 3. CDR1 and CDR2 from the germline V gene are NNHDY and SYVADS. CDR3 length equals 15 residues. CDR3 DNA, as far as it was read: TGTGCCAGCAGTGATAGGGGACAGGGGCACGAAAGATTATTT. Translated: CASSDRGQGHERLF. In full, the CDR3 is CASSDRGQGHERLFF.

Comments on this clone: The gene names given are mouse names. CDR3 bases read: TGTGCCAGCAGTCTAGGGCTGGGGGCTAGTGCAGAAACGCTGTAT. As protein: CASSLGLGASAETLY. The entire CDR3 reads CASSLGLGASAETLYF. This sequence joins TRBV26 and TRBJ2-3; D might be TRBD2 (7 bases). The read halts 1 residue ahead of the CDR3 end, with the missing end drawn from the germline J gene. CDR1 KGHPV and CDR2 FQNQEV come from the germline V gene (reference sequence). V shed 3 bases and J shed 0 bases, with 13 bases lying between them. This CDR3 has 16 residues.

Details on this clone: Mouse gene names and germline throughout. The read terminates 1 residue before the CDR3 end, so the remaining end is supplied by the germline J gene. V gene TRBV4 combines with J gene TRBJ1-3; unclear D gene. V was clipped by 5 bases and J by 0 bases, with 11 bases between them. The germline V gene encodes CDR1 LGHDT and CDR2 YNNKQL (reference sequence). The CDR3 is made up of 15 amino acids. The CDR3 protein is CASSRGPNSGNTLYF. CDR3 DNA, as far as it was read: TGTGCCAGCAGCCGCGGACCGAATTCTGGAAATACGCTCTAT.

Of note for this clone: The genes and germline here are from mouse. The read gets to within 1 residue of the CDR3 end, and the germline J gene fills in the rest. The chain couples TRBV15 to TRBJ2-2, with 9 bases identical to TRBD2. This CDR3 contains 16 residues. J was trimmed by 4 bases and V by 1 base; bases with no gene match: 4. Germline CDR1 and CDR2: SGHND and FRSKSL. The sequenced part of the CDR3 DNA is TGTGCCAGCAGTTTAGTTGGGGGGGCTAGCACCGGGCAGCTCTAC. Its protein product is CASSLVGGASTGQLY. The CDR3 as a whole reads CASSLVGGASTGQLYF.

Sample share makes this clone large. Mouse names are used for the genes. The read terminates 1 residue ahead of where the CDR3 ends, so the germline J gene completes it. The gene calls are TRBV23 and TRBJ1-5. CDR3 size: 12 residues. Germline loops: CDR1 KGHTA, CDR2 FQNQQP. CDR3 DNA, as far as it was read: TGCTCCAGCAGCCCGGGGTCCCCGGCTCCGCTT. Translated, it gives CSSSPGSPAPL. The CDR3 in its entirety is CSSSPGSPAPLF.

This clone rates as medium-sized. The gene symbols are mouse symbols. Coverage ceases 1 residue before the CDR3 finishes, and the germline J gene fills in the end. The chain combines TRBV19 with TRBJ2-7; 12 nucleotides line up with TRBD1. Germline assignment: CDR1 FNHDT and CDR2 SITEND (reference sequence). The CDR3 runs 13 residues. V was clipped by 3 bases and J by 6 bases; unmatched bases: 1. CDR3 bases read: TGTGCCAGCAGTAGGGACAGGGGGCTTGAACAGTAC. It specifies CASSRDRGLEQY. The full-length CDR3 reads as CASSRDRGLEQYF.

By proportion, this clone is medium-sized (0.01 to 0.1%). All gene names here are mouse names. The CDR3 sequence: CASSIRVSSYEQYF. CDR3 bases read: TGTGCCAGCAGTATCAGGGTTAGCTCCTATGAACAGTAC. This chain connects TRBV19 to TRBJ2-7, with TRBD1 as a possible D gene (5 bases). The read terminates 1 residue before the CDR3 end, so the remaining end is supplied by the germline J gene. The CDR3 runs to 14 residues. Trimming stripped 2 bases from V and 0 bases from J, with 9 bases between. Germline CDR1 reads FNHDT; CDR2 reads SITEND (reference sequence).

This clone counts as medium-sized. These gene names are mouse names. Coverage ceases 1 residue before the CDR3 finishes, and the germline J gene fills in the end. This chain uses TRBV16 with TRBJ2-7; 9 positions agree with TRBD1. This CDR3 has 13 residues. The germline CDR1 and CDR2 sequences are SGHSA and FRNQAP. Trimming cost V 5 bases and J 5 bases; bases outside gene matches: 4. The CDR3 DNA, read in part, is TGTGCAAGCAGCCCTCGGGACAGGGATGAACAGTAC. It specifies CASSPRDRDEQY. The full CDR3 protein is CASSPRDRDEQYF. Full variable domain (remainder filled in from reference TRBV16 and TRBJ2-7): NAGVIQTPRHKVTGKGQEATLWCEPISGHSAVFWYRQTIVQGLEFLTYFRNQAPIDDSGMPKERFSAQMPNQSHSTLKIQSTQPQDSAVYLCASSPRDRDEQYFGPGTRLTVL.

To note about this clone: Gene and germline names: mouse. CDR3 DNA (partial): TGTGCAAGCAGCTGGGGGGGGAGCTCCTATGAACAGTAC. Translated, it gives CASSWGGSSYEQY. The full CDR3 is CASSWGGSSYEQYF. The chain uses TRBV16 and TRBJ2-7, with TRBD2 matching over 7 bases. The CDR3 is cut off 1 residue early in the read; its end comes from the germline J gene. J was trimmed by 0 bases and V by 4 bases; bases with no gene match: 3. The CDR3 sequence is 14 residues long. Germline-derived CDR1 and CDR2 are SGHSA and FRNQAP.

This clone came up a few times. Germline and genes here are mouse. The read halts 1 residue ahead of the CDR3 end, with the missing end drawn from the germline J gene. The genes are TRBV20 and TRBJ1-2; D is unclear. CDR3 length equals 13 residues. V was shortened by 0 bases and J by 0 bases, with 5 bases between the two germline ends. CDR1 GFQATS and CDR2 STVNSAI come from the germline V gene. This CDR3 is CGARDTSNSDYTF. Incomplete CDR3 DNA: TGTGGTGCTAGGGACACCTCAAACTCCGACTACACC.

The table lists this clone with a count of one. Each gene name is a mouse one. The read gets to within 1 residue of the CDR3 end, and the germline J gene fills in the rest. J is TRBJ2-1 and V is TRBV13-3, with D possibly being TRBD1 (5 bases). CDR1 is NNHDY and CDR2 is SYVADS in the germline V gene. The CDR3 totals 13 residues. Between the trimmed V and J ends, which lost 2 bases and 7 bases, there was a span of 10 bases. The DNA read from the CDR3 is TGTGCCAGCAGTGACAGGGAGGGGGCTGAGCAGTTC. Translating gives CASSDREGAEQF. The CDR3, in full, reads CASSDREGAEQFF.

This clone turned up a few times. Gene and germline names: mouse. Read sequence stops 1 residue before the CDR3 end, and the germline J gene provides the missing end. This sequence joins TRBV13-1 and TRBJ2-7, with 10 bases aligning to TRBD1. This CDR3 has 12 amino acids. Germline-derived CDR1 and CDR2 are NSHNY and SYGAGN. The V and J ends lost 10 bases and 3 bases, in that order; junction bases with no gene match: 4. The part of the CDR3 DNA that was read is TGTGCCGCCCGGGACAGGGGCTATGAACAGTAC. It specifies CAARDRGYEQY. The full CDR3 reads CAARDRGYEQYF.

Details on this clone: The gene names given are mouse names. With the read ending 1 residue before the CDR3 end, the germline J gene is used to fill in that end. This chain links TRBV13-3 with TRBJ2-7; D remains unclear. Germline lookup yields CDR1 NNHDY and CDR2 SYVADS. CDR3 size: 11 residues. Between the trimmed V and J ends, which lost 3 bases and 6 bases, there was a span of 7 bases. Incomplete CDR3 DNA: TGTGCCAGCAGTGTTGGCAGTGAACAGTAC. It yields the protein CASSVGSEQY. The full CDR3 protein is CASSVGSEQYF.

This clone was observed a handful of times. Genes and germline are mouse. The read is 1 residue too short to cover the CDR3 end, so that end is filled in from the germline J gene. The chain couples TRBV14 to TRBJ2-2, with D unclear. CDR1 and CDR2 from the germline V gene are SGHDT and FRDEAV. Trimming pared 0 bases from V and 4 bases from J, leaving 7 bases between. The CDR3 spans 14 residues. CDR3 loop: CASSFYSPTGQLYF. The sequenced part of the CDR3 DNA is TGTGCCAGCAGTTTCTATTCCCCCACCGGGCAGCTCTAC.

Note on this clone: Genes here carry mouse names. The read halts 1 residue ahead of the CDR3 end, with the missing end drawn from the germline J gene. The V call is TRBV26, the J call TRBJ2-4; a possible D gene is TRBD1 (5 bases). The CDR3 is 16 amino acids. V gave up 1 base and J gave up 1 base, with 12 bases separating them. In germline, CDR1 is KGHPV, CDR2 FQNQEV (reference sequence). The DNA read from the CDR3 is TGTGCCAGCAGTCTGTGGCCAGGAGGGGGTCAAAACACCTTGTAC. Protein product: CASSLWPGGGQNTLY. The CDR3 in full is CASSLWPGGGQNTLYF.

In the case of this clone: Mouse names are used for the genes. The read terminates 1 residue ahead of where the CDR3 ends, so the germline J gene completes it. The V and J genes are TRBV26 and TRBJ2-3; 11 bases agree with TRBD2. Trimming took 3 bases from V and 1 from J; bases not matched to a gene: 3. The germline gives CDR1 KGHPV, CDR2 FQNQEV (reference sequence). The CDR3 extends over 16 amino acids. Incomplete CDR3 DNA: TGTGCCAGCAGTCTAGGACTGGGGGGTGGTGCAGAAACGCTGTAT. Its translation is CASSLGLGGGAETLY. Given in full, the CDR3 is CASSLGLGGGAETLYF.

The table lists this clone with a few counts. Mouse gene names apply. Partial CDR3 DNA: TGTGCCAGCTCTTATCAAATTTCCAACGAAAGATTATTT. It codes for CASSYQISNERLF. The full CDR3 protein reads CASSYQISNERLFF. The gene calls are TRBV12-2 and TRBJ1-4, with D unresolved. The missing CDR3 end, 1 residue past where the read stops, is filled in from the germline J gene. The germline V and J ends were trimmed by 3 bases and 0 bases, with 7 bases remaining between them. The CDR3 is 14 residues long. Per germline, CDR1 SGHLS and CDR2 HYDKME.

In regard to this clone: The gene symbols are mouse symbols. The part of the CDR3 DNA that was read is TGTGCCAGCAGTCTACAGGGGGCTAATTCGCCCCTCTAC. Translating it yields CASSLQGANSPLY. The CDR3, in full, reads CASSLQGANSPLYF. This chain uses TRBV26 with TRBJ1-6; 9 bases fit TRBD1. Sequencing ends 1 residue short of the CDR3 end; the germline J gene provides the rest. TRBJ1-6 is an ORF, with its function uncertain. Germline V gene data show CDR1 as KGHPV and CDR2 as FQNQEV (reference sequence). CDR3 length equals 14 residues. The V and J ends lost 3 bases and 6 bases, in that order; junction bases with no gene match: 0.

Comment on this clone: Gene and germline names: mouse. The read falls 1 residue short of the CDR3 end, and the missing part is taken from the germline J gene. This rearrangement joins TRBV15 to TRBJ1-1; weak D call: TRBD1 (6 bases). The V end was cut by 0 bases, the J end by 6 bases, with 8 bases between. CDR3 length equals 13 residues. Germline V gene sequence: CDR1 SGHND, CDR2 FRSKSL. The sequenced CDR3 bases are TGTGCCAGCAGTTTAGCGGGGGGCGCAGAAGTCTTC. Protein: CASSLAGGAEVF. The whole CDR3 protein reads CASSLAGGAEVFF.

A word on this clone: Germline and genes here are mouse. The sequenced part of the CDR3 DNA is TGTGCCAGCAGCCCCCGGGACAGGGCCAACGAAAGATTATTT. Its protein product is CASSPRDRANERLF. The whole CDR3 protein reads CASSPRDRANERLFF. This chain connects TRBV5 to TRBJ1-4, with 9 bases matching TRBD1. The read ends 1 residue before the CDR3 terminus; that terminus is restored from the germline J gene. The trim removed 4 bases at V and 3 bases at J, leaving 3 bases unmatched. The CDR3 has 15 amino acids. The germline CDR1 and CDR2 sequences are LGHNA and YNLKQL (reference sequence).

A word on this clone: Genes and germline are mouse. The CDR3 goes on 1 residue after the read ends, and that part is filled in from the germline J gene. The chain employs TRBV26 and TRBJ1-2; D is possibly TRBD1 (5 bases). This CDR3 has 14 residues. The ends were cut back, 4 bases at V and 2 bases at J, with 11 bases in the middle. The germline V gene has CDR1 KGHPV and CDR2 FQNQEV (reference sequence). The CDR3 region is CASSPQGRNSDYTF. The CDR3 bases that were read are TGTGCCAGCAGTCCCCAGGGTAGGAACTCCGACTACACC. Drawing the rest from reference TRBV26 and TRBJ1-2, the complete variable domain is NSKVIQTPRYLVKGQGQKAKMRCIPEKGHPVVFWYQQNKNNEFKFLINFQNQEVLQQIDMTEKRFSAECPSNSPCSLEIQSSEAGDSALYLCASSPQGRNSDYTFGSGTRLLVI.